The source of this T cell receptor (beta chain) is a study of blood T cells in healthy people across ages (dated by TCRdb to the mid-2010s). Background on the whole study: In model experiments, template switching captured about one uniquely barcoded TCR beta cDNA molecule for every two T cells. Using deep sequencing normalized with unique cDNA molecular identifiers, the study measured how TCR beta repertoire diversity changes with age. Four age groups were formed from the donors: young (average approximately 17 years), middle-aged (approximately 40), aged (under 70) and long-lived (roughly 88). Two additional independent replicas of 1 million unique cDNA reads from the same blood draw were analyzed for two donors (one aged 18 to 30 and one aged 80 or older).

Donors were approximately 42 systemically healthy Caucasian individuals from Russia aged roughly 6 to 90 years. Each donor gave 9 to 10 milliliters of peripheral blood, collected into EDTA-treated Vacutainer tubes. Ficoll-Paque density-gradient centrifugation was used to isolate PBMCs, with at least 7 million per sample. Total RNA was extracted from PBMCs with Trizol reagent, with at least 5 micrograms obtained per sample. Naive CD45RAhigh/CD27high T cell percentages were measured by flow cytometry on a PBMC aliquot from every donor. A distance of 16 bases separates the germline ends of V and J, which lose 7 bases and 0 bases respectively. CDR1 and CDR2 (WSHSY, SAAADI) derive from the germline V gene. The CDR3 runs 15 amino acids, cysteine and phenylalanine included. Only CDR3 DNA remains: 45 bases, in frame from the first base. Results the study describes overall, beyond this receptor: Compared with the aged group, the long-lived group had more naive CD4+ T cells, fewer expanded clones and increased TCR diversity, suggesting age selection. There was a strong correlation between observed TCR beta diversity and the percentage of naive T cells measured by flow cytometry. Because donor CMV infection status was unknown, age-related changes in expanded clonotypes were potentially confounded. As age increased, observed TCR beta diversity per million T cells dropped in a roughly linear way, and a significant reduction was already evident by age around 41. Estimates of total diversity based on one million sequenced T cells were considered lower bounds and underestimates. Because profiling used bulk unsorted PBMCs, naive and antigen-experienced compartments could not be compared conclusively.

The method behind the library was 5' RACE. Data came from an Illumina HiSeq 2500. A second PCR of about 6 to 11 cycles was run with a J-beta primer mix and a sample-barcoded 5' primer. Each TCR beta cDNA molecule received a unique molecular identifier from a template-switch 5' adaptor carrying 12 random nucleotides. Each sample yielded at least 3 million CDR3-containing paired-end reads. All of the RNA was converted into first-strand cDNA using the Mint cDNA synthesis kit, with a TRBC-specific oligonucleotide serving as the primer. All cDNA was treated with uracil-DNA glycosylase and then went through a first 18-cycle PCR with the universal primers M1SS and BC2_uni_R. The paper's data handling went like this. For normalization, 1 million high-quality reads, each with a distinct molecular identifier, were randomly selected from each sample. Reads with shared molecular identifiers were discarded instead of being binned into consensus sequences. CDR3 identification, clonotype clustering and error correction used MiTCR with a Q25 quality threshold and the strictest error-elimination algorithm. A nonparametric unseen species model with Euler transformation was used to estimate a lower bound on total TCR beta diversity. TCRdb applied fastp at Q25 and MiXCR to the public reads, then kept only in-frame beta chains. Duplicate CDR3 protein sequences are folded into a single record with the most common DNA and genes. TCRdb assigned the V and J calls; the authors' analysis was not used. The sample includes 750,000 to 950,000 distinct CDR3 sequences, with 25% to 30% observed a single time. The ten largest clones capture about 3% of the sample.

Regarding this clonotype: Its cognate antigen has yet to be identified. Base qualities are not recorded, but no much larger clone differs from it by a single base.

This same sample was also taken into another study, of T cells of mothers and their children. The second paper further reports: Nine systemically healthy Caucasian individuals, comprising three mothers and their six children, were included as donors. cDNA synthesis used all of the extracted RNA, with 1.5 ug of RNA in each 15 ul reaction. In the second PCR, sample barcodes and 2-4 random nucleotides were introduced via the M1S primer. Each mother yielded over 9.5 million TCR beta CDR3 reads and each child about 3 million reads. Thymic selection similarly shapes TCR recombination output in related and unrelated pairs, with minor effect from inherited differences. Normalized repertoire overlap in related mother-child pairs was always slightly higher than in unrelated mother-child pairs, but the difference was never significant. Persistent microchimeric T cell clones were not detected, at a sensitivity of roughly 100 clones per million clonotypes. To look for features that set related mother-child pairs apart from unrelated individuals, the researchers ran deep NGS to compare the TCR beta repertoires of mothers and children. Mothers averaged about 37 +/- 4 years of age and children averaged roughly 10 +/- 4 years. After adapters were ligated using NEBNext reagents, the libraries underwent 100+100 nt paired-end sequencing on an Illumina HiSeq 2000. To avoid cross-contamination, the mother libraries and the child libraries were prepared a month apart and sequenced in separate runs. For each donor, between roughly 500,000 and 2,100,000 distinct TCR beta clonotypes were identified. Naive TCR beta clonotypes were estimated from low-frequency clonotypes matched to each donor's FACS-determined naive share, without sorting.

The sequence derives from a boy aged 5-17 years in good health. The specimen was blood. The chain was built from TRBV10-2 and TRBJ2-7; the D region is possibly TRBD1 or TRBD2, each matching across 6 bases. DNA sequence: TGCGCCAGCATGAAGGGGGGCAGCAGCTCCTACGAGCAGTACTTC. It is translated as CASMKGGSSSYEQYF.